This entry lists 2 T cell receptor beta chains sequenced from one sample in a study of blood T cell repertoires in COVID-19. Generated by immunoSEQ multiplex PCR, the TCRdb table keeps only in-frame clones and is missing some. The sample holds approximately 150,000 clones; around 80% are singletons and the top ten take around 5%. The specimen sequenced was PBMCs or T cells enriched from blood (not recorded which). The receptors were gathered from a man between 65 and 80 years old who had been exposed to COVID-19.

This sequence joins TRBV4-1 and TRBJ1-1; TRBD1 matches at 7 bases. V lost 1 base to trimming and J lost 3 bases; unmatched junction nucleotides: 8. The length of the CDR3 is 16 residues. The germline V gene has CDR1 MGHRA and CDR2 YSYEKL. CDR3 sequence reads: CASSQGGRGPDTEAFF. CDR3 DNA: TGCGCCAGCAGCCAAGGAGGTAGGGGGCCGGACACTGAAGCTTTCTTT.

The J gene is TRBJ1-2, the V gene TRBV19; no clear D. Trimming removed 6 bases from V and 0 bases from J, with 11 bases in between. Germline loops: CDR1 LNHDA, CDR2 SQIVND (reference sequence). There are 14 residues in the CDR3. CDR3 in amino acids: CASSRGLANYGYTF. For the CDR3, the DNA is TGTGCCAGTAGCCGGGGTTTAGCTAACTATGGCTACACCTTC.